These 2 T cell receptor beta chains originate from one sample sequenced in a study of vaccination and CD4 T cells after COVID-19. As for treatment: roughly 10-day PBMC culture with coronavirus spike peptide pools or control peptides (ViraFEST assay). Cultured CD4+ T-cell DNA underwent Oncomine TCR Beta short-read sequencing. Via MiXCR, TCRdb re-called the PCR reads, giving one row per CDR3 protein. The sample contains more than 12,000 distinct CDR3 sequences, roughly 52% of which appear only once. Their antigens are not known. The sequencing input was CD4+ T cells from blood, cultured in vitro. All receptors derive from a human donor who had recovered from COVID-19.

The V gene is TRBV7-9, the J gene TRBJ1-2; D not resolved. V was cut by 2 bases and J by 3 bases, with 7 bases left in between. The length of the CDR3 is 13 residues. The germline CDR1 and CDR2 sequences are SEHNR and FQNEAQ (reference sequence). DNA for the CDR3: TGTGCCAGCAGCTTATTCGACGACTATGGCTACACCTTC. Translated, it gives CASSLFDDYGYTF.

The rearrangement joins TRBV6-1 to TRBJ1-1; D is unresolved. The CDR3 contains 12 residues. V was clipped by 4 bases and J by 7 bases, with 10 bases between them. Germline V gives CDR1 MNHNS, CDR2 SASEGT. CDR3 sequence: CASSGLLSEAFF. CDR3 DNA sequence: TGTGCCAGCAGTGGACTTCTTAGTGAAGCTTTCTTT.